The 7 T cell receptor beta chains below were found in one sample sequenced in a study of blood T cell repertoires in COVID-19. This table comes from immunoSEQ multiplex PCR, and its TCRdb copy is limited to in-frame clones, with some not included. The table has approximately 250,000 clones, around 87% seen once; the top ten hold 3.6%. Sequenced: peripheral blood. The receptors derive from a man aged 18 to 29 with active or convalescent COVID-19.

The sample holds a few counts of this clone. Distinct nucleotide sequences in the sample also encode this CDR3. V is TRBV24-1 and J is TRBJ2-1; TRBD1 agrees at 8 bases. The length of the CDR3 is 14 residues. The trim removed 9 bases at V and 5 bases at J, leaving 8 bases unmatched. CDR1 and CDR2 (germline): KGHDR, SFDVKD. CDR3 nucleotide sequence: TGTGCCACCCTTTCCGGGACAGGTGACAATGAGCAGTTCTTC. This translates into CATLSGTGDNEQFF.

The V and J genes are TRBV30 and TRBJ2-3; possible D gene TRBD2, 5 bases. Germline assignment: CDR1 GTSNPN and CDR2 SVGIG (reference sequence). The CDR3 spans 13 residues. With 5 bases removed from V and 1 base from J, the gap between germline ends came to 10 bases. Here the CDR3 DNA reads TGTGCCTGGTCTGGTAGCGGCACAGATACGCAGTATTTT. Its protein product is CAWSGSGTDTQYF.

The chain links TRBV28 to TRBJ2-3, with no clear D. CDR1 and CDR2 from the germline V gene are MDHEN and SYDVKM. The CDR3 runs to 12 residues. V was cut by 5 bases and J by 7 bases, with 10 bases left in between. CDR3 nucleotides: TGTGCCAGCAGTGCCGACTCGAATACGCAGTATTTT. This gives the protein CASSADSNTQYF.

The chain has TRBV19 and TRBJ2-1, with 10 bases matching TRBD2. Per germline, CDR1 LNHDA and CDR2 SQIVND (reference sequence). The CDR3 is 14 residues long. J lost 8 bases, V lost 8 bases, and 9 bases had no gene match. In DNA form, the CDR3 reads TGTGCCAGTCAATCTAGCGGGAGATCCGATGAGCAGTTCTTC. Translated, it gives CASQSSGRSDEQFF. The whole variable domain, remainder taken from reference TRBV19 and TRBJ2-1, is DGGITQSPKYLFRKEGQNVTLSCEQNLNHDAMYWYRQDPGQGLRLIYYSQIVNDFQKGDIAEGYSVSREKKESFPLTVTSAQKNPTAFYLCASQSSGRSDEQFFGPGTRLTVL.

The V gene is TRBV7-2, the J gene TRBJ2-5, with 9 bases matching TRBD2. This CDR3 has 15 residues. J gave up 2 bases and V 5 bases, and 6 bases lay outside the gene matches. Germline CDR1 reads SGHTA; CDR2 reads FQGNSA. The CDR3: CASSLTSGVQETQYF. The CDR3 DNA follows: TGTGCCAGCAGCCTGACTAGCGGAGTTCAAGAGACCCAGTACTTC.

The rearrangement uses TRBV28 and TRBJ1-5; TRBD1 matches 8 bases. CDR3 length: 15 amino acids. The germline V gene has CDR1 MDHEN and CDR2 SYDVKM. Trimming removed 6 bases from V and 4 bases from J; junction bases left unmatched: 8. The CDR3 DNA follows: TGTGCCAGCAGGGCAACAGGGGGGGTAAATCAGCCCCAGCATTTT. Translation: CASRATGGVNQPQHF.

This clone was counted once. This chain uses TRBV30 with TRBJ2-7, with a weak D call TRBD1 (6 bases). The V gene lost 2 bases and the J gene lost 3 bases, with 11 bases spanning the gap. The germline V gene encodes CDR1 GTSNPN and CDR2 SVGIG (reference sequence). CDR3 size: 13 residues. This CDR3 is CAWSTGHNYEQYF. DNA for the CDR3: TGTGCCTGGAGTACAGGGCACAACTACGAGCAGTACTTC.